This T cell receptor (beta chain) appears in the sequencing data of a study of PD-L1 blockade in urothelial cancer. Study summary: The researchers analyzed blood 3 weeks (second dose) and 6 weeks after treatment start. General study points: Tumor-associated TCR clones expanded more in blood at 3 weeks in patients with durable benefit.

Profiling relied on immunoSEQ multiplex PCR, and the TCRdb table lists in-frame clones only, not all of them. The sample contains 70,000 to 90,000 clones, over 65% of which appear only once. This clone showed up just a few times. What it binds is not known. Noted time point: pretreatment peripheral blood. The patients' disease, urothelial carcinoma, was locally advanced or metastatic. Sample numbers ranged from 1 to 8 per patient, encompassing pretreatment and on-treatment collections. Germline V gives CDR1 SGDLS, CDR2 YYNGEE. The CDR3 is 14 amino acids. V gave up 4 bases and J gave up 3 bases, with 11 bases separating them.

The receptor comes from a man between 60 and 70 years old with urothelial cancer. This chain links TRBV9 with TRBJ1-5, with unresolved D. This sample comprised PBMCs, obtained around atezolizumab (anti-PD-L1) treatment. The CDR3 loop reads CASSLWPSNQPQHF. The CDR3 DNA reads TGTGCCAGCAGCCTTTGGCCTTCCAATCAGCCCCAGCATTTT. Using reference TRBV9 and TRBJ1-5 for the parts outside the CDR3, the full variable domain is DSGVTQTPKHLITATGQRVTLRCSPRSGDLSVYWYQQSLDQGLQFLIQYYNGEERAKGNILERFSAQQFPDLHSELNLSSLELGDSALYFCASSLWPSNQPQHFGDGTRLSIL.